Below, 17 T cell receptor beta chains from the same sample are listed, as sequenced in a study of blood T cells in healthy people across ages. PCR was performed a second time for about 6 to 12 cycles using a sample-barcoded 5' primer and a J-beta primer mix. MiXCR, applied by TCRdb to the 5' RACE reads, yields one record per CDR3 protein. The table has around 2 million distinct CDR3 sequences, about two fifths seen once; the top ten hold roughly 23%. Sequenced material: blood. Every receptor here comes from a human donor in good health.

This clonotype was counted between two and nine times. V usage is TRBV5-4 and J usage is TRBJ2-7; tentatively, D is TRBD2 (5 bases). V was clipped by 5 bases and J by 7 bases, with 19 bases between them. In germline, CDR1 is SGHNT, CDR2 YYREEE (reference sequence). The CDR3 runs 14 residues. The CDR3 here is CASSMAPGGSEQYF. CDR3 sequence (DNA): TGTGCCAGCAGTATGGCCCCTGGCGGGTCGGAGCAGTACTTC.

The chain is built from TRBV6-6 and TRBJ2-6; maybe TRBD2 (6 bases). CDR1 is MNHNY, CDR2 SVGAGI, per germline (reference sequence). The length of the CDR3 is 16 residues. The V and J ends lost 2 bases and 3 bases respectively, with 11 bases between them. The CDR3 here is CASSYGGNGGANVLTF. The CDR3 DNA reads as TGTGCCAGCAGTTACGGCGGGAATGGTGGGGCCAACGTCCTGACTTTC.

The chain links TRBV7-2 to TRBJ1-1; no clear D. V was trimmed by 5 bases and J by 7 bases, leaving 11 bases between them. Per the germline V gene, CDR1 is SGHTA and CDR2 is FQGNSA. CDR3 length equals 12 residues. The CDR3 protein is CASSESPFEAFF. The DNA for the CDR3 is TGTGCCAGCAGCGAATCCCCGTTTGAAGCTTTCTTT.

This rearrangement joins TRBV7-8 to TRBJ2-3, with D tentatively TRBD2 (6 bases). The CDR3 covers 15 residues. CDR1 SGHVS and CDR2 FQNEAQ come from the germline V gene. The V end lost 1 base, the J end lost 5 bases, and 13 bases lay between the germline ends. CDR3: CASSLDGGVRDTQYF. The CDR3 DNA sequence: TGTGCCAGCAGCTTAGATGGCGGGGTGAGAGATACGCAGTATTTT. The full variable domain, in which reference TRBV7-8 and TRBJ2-3 provide the parts outside the CDR3, is GAGVSQSPRYKVAKRGQDVALRCDPISGHVSLFWYQQALGQGPEFLTYFQNEAQLDKSGLPSDRFFAERPEGSVSTLKIQRTQQEDSAVYLCASSLDGGVRDTQYFGPGTRLTVL.

In this sample, this clonotype turned up a few times. The chain has TRBV7-2 and TRBJ1-4; weak D call: TRBD1 (5 bases). CDR3 length: 15 amino acids. Trimming left V 1 base short and J 6 bases short, with 12 bases between. Germline lookup yields CDR1 SGHTA and CDR2 FQGNSA. Here the CDR3 reads CASSLGPGRYEKLFF. The CDR3 bases are TGTGCCAGCAGCTTAGGACCAGGGCGGTATGAAAAACTGTTTTTT.

V gene TRBV27 combines with J gene TRBJ2-3; D might be TRBD1 or TRBD2, each matching 5 bases. CDR1 is MNHEY, CDR2 SMNVEV, per germline (reference sequence). Trimming cost V 5 bases and J 2 bases, with 17 bases left between them. The CDR3 is 16 amino acids. The CDR3 loop is CASSPYLGDHTDTQYF. CDR3 DNA: TGTGCCAGCAGTCCATATTTGGGGGACCACACAGATACGCAGTATTTT.

The chain has TRBV6-2 or TRBV6-3 and TRBJ2-4, with a possible D match to TRBD1 (6 bases). The end of the DNA fits TRBJ2-7 better, so the J call may be wrong. CDR3 length equals 15 residues. Germline V lookup: CDR1 MNHEY, CDR2 SVGEGT. CDR3 protein: CASSHRVIRAYEQYF. CDR3 nucleotides: TGTGCCAGCAGCCACAGGGTTATTAGGGCGTACGAGCAGTACTTC.

Notes on this clonotype: At one end the junction does not follow the germline gene, possibly because of a read error. The chain joins TRBV6-6 to TRBJ1-5; TRBD1 aligns across 8 bases. CDR3 size: 14 residues. Germline CDR1 reads MNHNY; CDR2 reads SVGAGI (reference sequence). The CDR3 sequence: CVSRMTGENQPQHF. The CDR3 nucleotides are TGTGTCAGCAGGATGACAGGGGAGAATCAGCCCCAGCATTTT.

The chain has TRBV19 and TRBJ2-7; tentative D call: TRBD2 (6 bases). From germline, CDR1 is LNHDA and CDR2 SQIVND (reference sequence). The V gene lost 10 bases and the J gene lost 5 bases, with 12 bases spanning the gap. The CDR3 runs 11 residues. The CDR3 nucleotides read TGTGCCATCCGGAGGGAAAACGAGCAGTACTTC. It yields the protein CAIRRENEQYF.

Only a few counts were recorded for this clonotype. This rearrangement joins TRBV27 to TRBJ2-1, with 9 bases lining up with TRBD2. CDR1 is MNHEY, CDR2 SMNVEV, per germline (reference sequence). This CDR3 is 15 amino acids long. After removal of 4 bases from V and 10 bases from J, the junction contained 11 bases not matched to a gene. In DNA, the CDR3 is TGTGCCAGCAGTTGGGGTAGCGGGGGCCAGAAAGAGCAGTTCTTC. Its protein is CASSWGSGGQKEQFF.

The chain recombines TRBV12-3 or TRBV12-4 with TRBJ2-1, with TRBD2 identical over 11 bases. The V segment lost 3 bases and the J segment 8 bases; nucleotides outside the gene matches: 6. The CDR3 is 15 residues long. The CDR3 DNA reads as TGTGCCAGCAGTTTTGGGCTAGCGGGGGGTTATGAGCAGTTCTTC. Translating gives CASSFGLAGGYEQFF.

The chain has TRBV4-2 and TRBJ2-7; 9 nucleotides agree with TRBD2. The CDR3 is 15 amino acids. V was clipped by 1 base and J by 11 bases; unmatched bases: 12. Germline V CDR1 and CDR2: LGHNA, YNFKEQ. The CDR3 reads CASSQVMDSGGKEYF. CDR3 nucleotide sequence: TGTGCCAGCAGCCAAGTTATGGATAGCGGGGGTAAAGAGTACTTC.

The chain is built from TRBV6-5 and TRBJ2-7; no clear D gene. Germline CDR1 and CDR2: MNHEY and SVGAGI. The CDR3 loop spans 9 amino acids. V was cut by 10 bases and J by 6 bases, with 7 bases left in between. This CDR3 is CAICSEQYF. The CDR3 nucleotides are TGTGCCATCTGCAGCGAGCAGTACTTC.

J is TRBJ2-2 and V is TRBV4-1; D is unclear. V lost 0 bases and J lost 2, with 10 bases in between. The CDR3 runs 16 residues. CDR1 MGHRA and CDR2 YSYEKL come from the germline V gene. CDR3 residues: CASSQDIQVNTGELFF. For the CDR3, the DNA is TGCGCCAGCAGCCAAGATATTCAAGTAAACACCGGGGAGCTGTTTTTT.

V is TRBV7-2 and J is TRBJ2-5, with 7 bases lining up with TRBD1. Germline V gives CDR1 SGHTA, CDR2 FQGNSA. The CDR3 has 16 amino acids. Trimming removed 4 bases from V and 6 bases from J; junction bases left unmatched: 14. Here the CDR3 reads CASSSTTGALLKTQYF. The CDR3 DNA reads as TGTGCCAGCAGCTCCACAACAGGGGCCTTATTAAAGACCCAGTACTTC.

The chain joins TRBV20-1 to TRBJ2-1; 10 positions agree with TRBD2. V lost 6 bases to trimming and J lost 6 bases; unmatched junction nucleotides: 11. This CDR3 has 15 amino acids. Per the germline V gene, CDR1 is DFQATT and CDR2 is SNEGSKA (reference sequence). CDR3 region: CSAHSGGIPGNEQFF. The CDR3 coding sequence is TGCAGTGCCCATAGCGGGGGGATTCCGGGCAATGAGCAGTTCTTC.

This clonotype was counted at least ten times. CDR3 sequence reads: CASSQVAGYGYTF. The CDR3 DNA is TGCGCCAGCAGCCAAGTGGCAGGTTATGGCTACACCTTC. V and J are TRBV4-1 and TRBJ1-2; D unclear. CDR1 and CDR2 (germline): MGHRA, YSYEKL. Between the trimmed V and J ends, which lost 1 base and 5 bases, there was a span of 8 bases. This CDR3 is built from 13 residues.